The 16 T cell receptor beta chains below all came from one sample that was sequenced in a study of blood T cells in healthy people across ages. Next came a second PCR, run for about 6 to 12 cycles, which used a sample-barcoded 5' primer along with a J-beta primer mix. TCRdb called the 5' RACE reads again in MiXCR, with one record for every CDR3 protein. The repertoire holds 450,000 to 700,000 distinct CDR3 sequences, with about 26% as singletons. Source material: blood. The receptors shown here come from a woman between 70 and 85 years old in good health.

This clonotype was picked up a small number of times. V usage is TRBV10-3 and J usage is TRBJ1-1, with D unclear. The germline V gene has CDR1 ENHRY and CDR2 SYGVKD. V lost 0 bases, J lost 2 bases, and 4 bases lay in between. This CDR3 spans 13 amino acids. The CDR3 here is CAISESGNTEAFF. In nucleotides, the CDR3 is TGTGCCATCAGTGAGTCGGGTAACACTGAAGCTTTCTTT.

CDR3 protein: CASSLAGQGHGELFF. The CDR3 bases are TGTGCCAGCAGCTTAGCCGGTCAGGGTCACGGGGAGCTGTTTTTT. V gene TRBV7-2 combines with J gene TRBJ2-2, with D possibly TRBD1 on 5 matching bases. The germline V and J ends were trimmed by 0 bases and 7 bases, with 12 bases remaining between them. Germline values: CDR1 SGHTA, CDR2 FQGNSA. This CDR3 is built from 15 residues.

This clonotype was found a few times. The chain carries TRBV12-3 or TRBV12-4 and TRBJ2-7; a possible D gene is TRBD2 (6 bases). There are 15 residues in the CDR3. Trimming pared 8 bases from V and 1 base from J, leaving 18 bases between. CDR3 DNA: TGTGCCAGCTCCTTACAGGCAGGACTATCCTACGAGCAGTACTTC. Residues: CASSLQAGLSYEQYF.

This clonotype was counted between two and nine times. The rearrangement links TRBV3-1 to TRBJ2-5; no firm D call. The CDR3 has 14 residues. Germline V CDR1 and CDR2: LGHDT, YNNKEL (reference sequence). Trimming shortened V by 0 bases and J by 5 bases, and 10 bases separated the two germline ends. CDR3 region: CASSQDPLRETQYF. CDR3 nucleotides: TGTGCCAGCAGCCAAGACCCTCTCCGGGAGACCCAGTACTTC.

This chain connects TRBV7-2 to TRBJ2-1; D gene uncertain. CDR1 SGHTA and CDR2 FQGNSA come from the germline V gene. The length of the CDR3 is 12 residues. V lost 3 bases and J lost 9, with 9 bases in between. The CDR3 here is CASSFRPREQFF. The CDR3 nucleotides read TGTGCCAGCAGCTTCCGCCCCCGTGAGCAGTTCTTC.

The chain combines TRBV11-1 with TRBJ2-3; unclear D gene. Trimming took 5 bases from V and 2 from J, leaving 11 bases between them. Germline V gene data show CDR1 as SGHAT and CDR2 as FQDESV (reference sequence). This CDR3 comprises 14 residues. CDR3 bases: TGTGCCAGCAGCCCACAGATCGCCACAGATACGCAGTATTTT. Amino acids: CASSPQIATDTQYF.

This clonotype was detected only a few times. The chain is built from TRBV11-2 and TRBJ1-2; TRBD1 agrees at 9 bases. The CDR3 contains 16 residues. V was clipped by 5 bases and J by 8 bases; unmatched bases: 15. From germline, CDR1 is SGHAT and CDR2 FQNNGV. The DNA for the CDR3 is TGTGCCAGCAGCCAGGGGACAGGGATTTTGCATCTAGGCTACACCTTC. Its translation is CASSQGTGILHLGYTF.

The chain couples TRBV10-3 to TRBJ2-3, with 9 bases matching TRBD2. Looked up from germline, CDR1 is ENHRY and CDR2 is SYGVKD. The CDR3 length is 16 residues. The V segment lost 2 bases and the J segment 5 bases; nucleotides outside the gene matches: 8. CDR3 nucleotide sequence: TGTGCCATCAGTGAGGCAGTAGCGGGAGTTAAAGATACGCAGTATTTT. This gives the protein CAISEAVAGVKDTQYF.

This clonotype was counted a few times. The chain has TRBV27 and TRBJ2-1, with a tentative D call TRBD2 (5 bases). Gene TRBJ2-5 matches the end of the DNA better, so the J call may be wrong. The V gene's germline CDR1 is MNHEY and CDR2 SMNVEV (reference sequence). This CDR3 has 14 residues. The CDR3 sequence: CASSFRDLQETQYF. The CDR3 DNA is TGTGCCAGCAGTTTCCGGGATCTACAAGAGACCCAGTACTTC.

CDR3 nucleotide sequence: TGTGCCAGCTCACCGCTGAGACAGGTTTTGAACACTGAAGCTTTCTTT. It is translated as CASSPLRQVLNTEAFF. This chain uses TRBV18 with TRBJ1-1; TRBD1 is a possible D gene (6 bases). From germline, CDR1 is KGHSH and CDR2 LQKENI. The CDR3 totals 16 residues. V dropped 3 bases and J dropped 0 bases, with 14 bases sitting between them.

The chain has TRBV5-1 and TRBJ2-5; 7 bases are a match to TRBD1. The CDR3 contains 15 residues. After removal of 2 bases from V and 3 bases from J, the junction contained 7 bases not matched to a gene. Germline CDR1 reads SGHRS; CDR2 reads YFSETQ. The CDR3 DNA is TGCGCCAGCAGCTTTAATCCTGGACAGGAAGAGACCCAGTACTTC. Its translation: CASSFNPGQEETQYF.

The chain employs TRBV7-6 and TRBJ2-3, with D unresolved. CDR3 length: 15 amino acids. Germline CDR1 and CDR2: SGHVS and FNYEAQ. The V end lost 3 bases, the J end lost 1 base, and 11 bases lay between the germline ends. CDR3 sequence: CASSLDPFGTDTQYF. The DNA of the CDR3 is TGTGCCAGCAGCTTGGACCCTTTCGGCACAGATACGCAGTATTTT.

This clonotype was seen once. V gene TRBV2 combines with J gene TRBJ1-2; D is uncertain. V dropped 3 bases and J dropped 5 bases, with 10 bases sitting between them. The CDR3 is 13 residues long. Germline loops: CDR1 SNHLY, CDR2 FYNNEI. In nucleotides, the CDR3 is TGTGCCAGCAGTGAGAGGCAAGCTTATGGCTACACCTTC. Amino acid sequence: CASSERQAYGYTF. Full variable domain (remainder filled in from reference TRBV2 and TRBJ1-2): EPEVTQTPSHQVTQMGQEVILRCVPISNHLYFYWYRQILGQKVEFLVSFYNNEISEKSEIFDDQFSVERPDGSNFTLKIRSTKLEDSAMYFCASSERQAYGYTFGSGTRLTVV.

V usage is TRBV20-1 and J usage is TRBJ2-7, with D possibly called TRBD1 or TRBD2 (6 bases each). V lost 5 bases to trimming and J lost 1 base, with 18 bases between them. The CDR3 extends over 15 amino acids. Germline V gives CDR1 DFQATT, CDR2 SNEGSKA (reference sequence). CDR3: CSALRGGPLSYEQYF. CDR3 nucleotides: TGCAGTGCTTTGCGTGGGGGGCCCCTTTCCTACGAGCAGTACTTC.

This clonotype was recorded a few times. The V and J genes are TRBV5-6 and TRBJ2-2, with D perhaps matching TRBD1 (5 bases). The CDR3 has 13 residues. V lost 4 bases and J lost 4, with 8 bases in between. Germline V gene sequence: CDR1 SGHDT, CDR2 YYEEEE. CDR3: CASSPRVTGELFF. In nucleotides, the CDR3 is TGTGCCAGCAGCCCCAGGGTCACCGGGGAGCTGTTTTTT.

This clonotype was seen more than once but under ten times. The chain combines TRBV5-6 with TRBJ1-3; TRBD1 is a possible D gene (6 bases). The CDR3 extends over 16 amino acids. Germline V lookup: CDR1 SGHDT, CDR2 YYEEEE. V lost 4 bases, J lost 0 bases, and 14 bases lay in between. The CDR3 sequence: CASSLIDRSSGNTIYF. The CDR3 DNA follows: TGTGCCAGCAGCCTGATAGACAGGAGCTCTGGAAACACCATATATTTT.